This TCR beta chain came from a study of Graves' ophthalmopathy and Graves' hyperthyroidism. Study results and caveats: With a specificity of just under 75% and a sensitivity of around 71%, the model predicted ophthalmopathy progression.

Notes on this clonotype: Its antigen is not known.

Moderate-to-severe activity, CAS ≥3, NOSPECS ≥4 and a duration under 3 months were seen in donors with ophthalmopathy. Other autoimmune diseases, uncontrolled infections, pregnancy or lactation excluded patients from enrollment. Clinical symptoms, serum thyroxine, TRAb, thyroid ultrasound and orbital computed tomography formed the basis of diagnosis. Amplification of TCR beta CDR3 regions used RNA transcripts. First-round RT-PCR used HTBI primers; second-round multiplex PCR followed. Each CDR3 protein is one row after TCRdb ran MiXCR on the multiplex PCR reads. The sample lists over 150,000 distinct CDR3 sequences; approximately 38% were seen once. V gave up 7 bases and J gave up 1 base, with 11 bases separating them. The CDR3 sequence is 14 residues long.

The sequencing sample was made of peripheral blood. The receptor was isolated from a woman aged 40 to 50 with Graves' ophthalmopathy. V usage is TRBV12-3 or TRBV12-4 and J usage is TRBJ1-5; no reliable D call. The CDR3 bases are TGTGCCAGCACCTCGAGACACAGCAATCAGCCCCAGCATTTT. Its protein product is CASTSRHSNQPQHF.